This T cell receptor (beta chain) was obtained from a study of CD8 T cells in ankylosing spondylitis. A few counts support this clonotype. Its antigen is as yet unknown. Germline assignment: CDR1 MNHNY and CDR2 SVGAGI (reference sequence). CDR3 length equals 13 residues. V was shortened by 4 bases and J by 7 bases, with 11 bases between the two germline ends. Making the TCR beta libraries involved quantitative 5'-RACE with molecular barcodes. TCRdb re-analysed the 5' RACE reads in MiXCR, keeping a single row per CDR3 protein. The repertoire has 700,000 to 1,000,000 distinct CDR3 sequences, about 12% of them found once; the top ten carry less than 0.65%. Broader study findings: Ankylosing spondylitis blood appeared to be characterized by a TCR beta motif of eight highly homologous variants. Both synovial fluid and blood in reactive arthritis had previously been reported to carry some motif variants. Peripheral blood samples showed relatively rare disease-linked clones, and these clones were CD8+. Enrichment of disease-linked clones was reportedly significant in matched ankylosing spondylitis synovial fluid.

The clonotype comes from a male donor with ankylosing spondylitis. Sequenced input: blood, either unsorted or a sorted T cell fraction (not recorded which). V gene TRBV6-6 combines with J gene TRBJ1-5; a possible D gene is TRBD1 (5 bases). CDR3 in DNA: TGTGCCAGCAGTTGGGGGTTGAGCCAGCCCCAGCATTTT. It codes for CASSWGLSQPQHF.